Following are 13 T cell receptor beta chains from one sample sequenced in a study of blood T cells in healthy people across ages. Alongside a J-beta primer mix, a sample-barcoded 5' primer served in a second PCR lasting roughly 6 to 11 cycles. Via MiXCR, TCRdb re-called the 5' RACE reads, giving one row per CDR3 protein. The table records 2 million or so distinct CDR3 sequences, around 48% of them present only once. Material: blood. These receptor sequences come from a woman aged 40 to 49 in good health.

There are a few counts of this clonotype. This rearrangement joins TRBV11-2 to TRBJ2-3; D uncertain. This CDR3 contains 14 residues. The V end lost 3 bases, the J end lost 2 bases, and 9 bases lay between the germline ends. CDR1 is SGHAT, CDR2 FQNNGV, per germline. The CDR3: CASSFGRHTDTQYF. The CDR3 region has the DNA TGTGCCAGCAGCTTCGGTAGACACACAGATACGCAGTATTTT.

This clonotype has a handful of counts. The chain uses TRBV12-3 or TRBV12-4 and TRBJ2-7; 7 bases fit TRBD2. With 3 bases clipped from V and 6 bases from J, the junction kept 8 bases outside the gene matches. The CDR3 consists of 14 residues. CDR3 loop: CASSLMRSGGEQYF. DNA of the CDR3: TGTGCCAGCAGTTTGATGCGGTCGGGGGGCGAGCAGTACTTC.

The chain is built from TRBV3-1 and TRBJ1-1; TRBD1 agrees at 8 bases. CDR1 is LGHDT, CDR2 YNNKEL, per germline (reference sequence). CDR3 length: 15 residues. J was trimmed by 4 bases and V by 2 bases; bases with no gene match: 6. This CDR3 is CASSQPGGPGTEAFF. The CDR3 DNA sequence: TGTGCCAGCAGCCAACCAGGGGGCCCGGGCACTGAAGCTTTCTTT.

This clonotype was found a few times. J is TRBJ1-4 and V is TRBV6-1; 7 bases are a match to TRBD1. CDR3 length: 15 amino acids. V gave up 6 bases and J gave up 4 bases; unmatched junction bases: 8. Per the germline V gene, CDR1 is MNHNS and CDR2 is SASEGT. The DNA of the CDR3 is TGTGCCAGCAGGGCGACAGGGTCCAGTAATGAAAAACTGTTTTTT. Translated, it gives CASRATGSSNEKLFF.

This chain joins TRBV4-1 and TRBJ2-4; D possibly corresponds to TRBD1 (6 bases). The V and J ends lost 4 bases and 2 bases respectively, with 12 bases between them. Per germline, CDR1 MGHRA and CDR2 YSYEKL. The CDR3 length is 15 residues. The CDR3 nucleotides read TGCGCCAGCAGCCCCCCAGGGGTTTCCAAAAACATTCAGTACTTC. Translation gives CASSPPGVSKNIQYF.

The rearrangement uses TRBV27 and TRBJ1-4; D ambiguous. CDR3 size: 16 residues. Trimming shortened V by 6 bases and J by 2 bases, and 16 bases separated the two germline ends. Germline CDR1 is MNHEY and CDR2 is SMNVEV (reference sequence). The chain's CDR3 is CASSPQGGRTNEKLFF. The CDR3 DNA reads TGTGCCAGCAGCCCCCAAGGTGGGCGCACTAATGAAAAACTGTTTTTT.

In this sample, this clonotype turned up a few times. J is TRBJ2-7 and V is TRBV6-5; 10 bases align to TRBD2. The closer fit of TRBJ2-5 to the DNA end suggests the J call may be wrong. The length of the CDR3 is 15 residues. From germline, CDR1 is MNHEY and CDR2 SVGAGI. The CDR3: CASSYSSSGGETQYF. DNA of the CDR3: TGTGCCAGCAGTTACAGTTCTAGCGGGGGAGAGACCCAGTACTTC.

The chain is built from TRBV5-1 and TRBJ2-1, with 12 nucleotides matching TRBD1. From germline, CDR1 is SGHRS and CDR2 YFSETQ. The CDR3 length is 15 residues. V dropped 3 bases and J dropped 9; count of bases not matched to a gene: 7. The CDR3 DNA reads as TGCGCCAGCAGCTCGGATGGGACAGGGGGCTGTGAGCAGTTCTTC. Residues: CASSSDGTGGCEQFF.

This clonotype was observed a few times. For the CDR3, the DNA is TGTGCCAGCCGTACAAACAGGGGTGAGACCCAGTACTTC. Translation: CASRTNRGETQYF. The chain carries TRBV27 and TRBJ2-5, with 7 positions matching TRBD1. The CDR3 is 13 amino acids. Germline V lookup: CDR1 MNHEY, CDR2 SMNVEV (reference sequence). The J segment lost 5 bases and the V segment lost 8 bases, leaving 8 bases of the junction unmatched.

The rearrangement joins TRBV12-3 or TRBV12-4 to TRBJ2-7; TRBD1 matches at 9 bases. The V segment lost 11 bases and the J segment 9 bases; nucleotides outside the gene matches: 20. This CDR3 is built from 15 residues. The CDR3 sequence: CASWPGQGYNEGQYF. CDR3 nucleotides: TGTGCCTCCTGGCCGGGACAGGGATACAATGAAGGGCAGTACTTC.

The V and J genes are TRBV28 and TRBJ2-7; 7 bases line up with TRBD2. This CDR3 has 15 amino acids. From germline, CDR1 is MDHEN and CDR2 SYDVKM. Germline trimming cut 4 bases from V and 1 base from J; bases unmatched to any gene: 7. As DNA, the CDR3 is TGTGCCAGCAGTTCGACGGGGGGACCTTCCTACGAGCAGTACTTC. Protein sequence: CASSSTGGPSYEQYF. The full variable domain, with the rest looked up from reference TRBV28 and TRBJ2-7, is DVKVTQSSRYLVKRTGEKVFLECVQDMDHENMFWYRQDPGLGLRLIYFSYDVKMKEKGDIPEGYSVSREKKERFSLILESASTNQTSMYLCASSSTGGPSYEQYFGPGTRLTVT.

This chain joins TRBV6-5 and TRBJ2-1, with TRBD1 matching 10 bases. There are 16 residues in the CDR3. The J segment lost 14 bases and the V segment lost 1 base, leaving 14 bases of the junction unmatched. From germline, CDR1 is MNHEY and CDR2 SVGAGI. The CDR3 DNA sequence: TGTGCCAGCAGTTACTGGGAGACAGGGGGCATCAAGTGGGAGTTCTTC. Residues: CASSYWETGGIKWEFF.

This rearrangement joins TRBV3-1 to TRBJ2-7; no definite D call. Trimming cost V 0 bases and J 1 base, with 16 bases left between them. Germline V gene data show CDR1 as LGHDT and CDR2 as YNNKEL (reference sequence). This CDR3 has 17 amino acids. CDR3 loop: CASSQDLNRPRSYEQYF. In DNA, the CDR3 is TGTGCCAGCAGCCAAGATCTTAACCGTCCTCGGTCCTACGAGCAGTACTTC.